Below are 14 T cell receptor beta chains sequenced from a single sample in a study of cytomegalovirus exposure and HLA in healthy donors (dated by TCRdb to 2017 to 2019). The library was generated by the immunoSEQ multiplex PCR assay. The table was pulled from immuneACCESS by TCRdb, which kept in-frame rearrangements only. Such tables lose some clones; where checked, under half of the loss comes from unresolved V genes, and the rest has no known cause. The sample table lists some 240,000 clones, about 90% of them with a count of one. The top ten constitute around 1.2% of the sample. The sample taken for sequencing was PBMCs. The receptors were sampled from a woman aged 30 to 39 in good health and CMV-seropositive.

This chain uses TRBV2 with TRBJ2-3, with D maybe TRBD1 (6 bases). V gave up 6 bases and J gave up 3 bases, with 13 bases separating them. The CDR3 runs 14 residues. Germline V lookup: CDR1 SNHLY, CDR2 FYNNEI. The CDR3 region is CASREPQGTDTQYF. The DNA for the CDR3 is TGTGCCAGCAGGGAGCCACAGGGAACAGATACGCAGTATTTT.

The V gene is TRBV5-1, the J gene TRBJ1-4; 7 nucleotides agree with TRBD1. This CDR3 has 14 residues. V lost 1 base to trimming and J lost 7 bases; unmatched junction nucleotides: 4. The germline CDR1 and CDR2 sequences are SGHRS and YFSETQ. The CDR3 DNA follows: TGCGCCAGCAGCTTGCGACAGGGTGGTGAAAAACTGTTTTTT. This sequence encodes CASSLRQGGEKLFF.

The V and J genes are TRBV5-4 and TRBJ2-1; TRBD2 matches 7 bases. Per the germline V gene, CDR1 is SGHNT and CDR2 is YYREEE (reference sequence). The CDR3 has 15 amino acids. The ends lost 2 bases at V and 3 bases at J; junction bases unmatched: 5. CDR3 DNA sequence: TGTGCCAGCAGCTTCTCTGGGGGGGGCTACAATGAGCAGTTCTTC. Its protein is CASSFSGGGYNEQFF.

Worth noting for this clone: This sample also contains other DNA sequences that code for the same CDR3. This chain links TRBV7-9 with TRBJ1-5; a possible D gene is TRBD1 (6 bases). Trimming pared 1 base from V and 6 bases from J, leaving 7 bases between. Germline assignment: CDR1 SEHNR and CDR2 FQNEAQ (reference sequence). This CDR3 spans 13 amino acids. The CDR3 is CASSLEGGQPQHF. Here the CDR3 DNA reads TGTGCCAGCAGCTTAGAAGGGGGTCAGCCCCAGCATTTT.

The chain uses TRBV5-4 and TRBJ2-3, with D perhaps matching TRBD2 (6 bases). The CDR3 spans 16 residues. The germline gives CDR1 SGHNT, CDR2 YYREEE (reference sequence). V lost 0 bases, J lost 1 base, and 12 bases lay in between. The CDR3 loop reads CASSLAASARTDTQYF. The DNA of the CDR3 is TGTGCCAGCAGCTTGGCGGCTAGCGCCCGCACAGATACGCAGTATTTT. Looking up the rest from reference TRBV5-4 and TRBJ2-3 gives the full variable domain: ETGVTQSPTHLIKTRGQQVTLRCSSQSGHNTVSWYQQALGQGPQFIFQYYREEENGRGNFPPRFSGLQFPNYSSELNVNALELDDSALYLCASSLAASARTDTQYFGPGTRLTVL.

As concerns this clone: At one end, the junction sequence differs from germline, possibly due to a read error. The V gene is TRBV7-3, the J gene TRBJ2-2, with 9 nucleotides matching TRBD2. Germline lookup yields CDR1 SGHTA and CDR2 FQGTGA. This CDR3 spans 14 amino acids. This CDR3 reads CASTLAGDTGELFF. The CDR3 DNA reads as TGTGCCAGCACCTTAGCGGGAGACACCGGGGAGCTGTTTTTT.

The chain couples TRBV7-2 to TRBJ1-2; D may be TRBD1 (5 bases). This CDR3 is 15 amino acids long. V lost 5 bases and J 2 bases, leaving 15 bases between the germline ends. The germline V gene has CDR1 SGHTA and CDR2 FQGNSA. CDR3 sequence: CASSIEDKPNYGYTF. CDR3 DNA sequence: TGTGCCAGCAGCATAGAGGACAAACCCAACTATGGCTACACCTTC.

For the CDR3, the DNA is TGCGCCAGCAGCCTTTCGAGCGAGAACTCCTACGAGCAGTACTTC. Its translation: CASSLSSENSYEQYF. The chain couples TRBV4-1 to TRBJ2-7; D unresolved. CDR1 is MGHRA and CDR2 is YSYEKL in the germline V gene. V dropped 4 bases and J dropped 0 bases, with 13 bases sitting between them. The CDR3 extends over 15 amino acids.

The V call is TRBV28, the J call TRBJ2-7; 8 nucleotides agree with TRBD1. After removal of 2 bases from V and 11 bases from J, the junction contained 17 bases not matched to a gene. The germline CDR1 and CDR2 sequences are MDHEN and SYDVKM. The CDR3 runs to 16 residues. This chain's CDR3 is CASSLVRAQGAFWEYF. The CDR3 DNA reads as TGTGCCAGCAGTTTAGTTCGGGCTCAGGGGGCGTTCTGGGAGTACTTC.

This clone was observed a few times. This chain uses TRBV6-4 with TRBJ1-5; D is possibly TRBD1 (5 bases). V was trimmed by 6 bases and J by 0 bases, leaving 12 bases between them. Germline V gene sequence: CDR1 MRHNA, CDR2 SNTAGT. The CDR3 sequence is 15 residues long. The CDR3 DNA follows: TGTGCCAGCAGATCGACAGCCCTTAGCAATCAGCCCCAGCATTTT. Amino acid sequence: CASRSTALSNQPQHF.

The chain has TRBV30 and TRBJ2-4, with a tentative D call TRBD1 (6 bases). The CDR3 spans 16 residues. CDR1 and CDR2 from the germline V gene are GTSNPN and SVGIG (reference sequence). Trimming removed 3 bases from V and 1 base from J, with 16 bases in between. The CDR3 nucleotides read TGTGCCTGGAGCTCACCTCCTCAGGGGGCCAAAAACATTCAGTACTTC. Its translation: CAWSSPPQGAKNIQYF. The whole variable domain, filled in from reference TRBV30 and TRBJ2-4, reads SQTIHQWPATLVQPVGSPLSLECTVEGTSNPNLYWYRQAAGRGLQLLFYSVGIGQISSEVPQNLSASRPQDRQFILSSKKLLLSDSGFYLCAWSSPPQGAKNIQYFGAGTRLSVL.

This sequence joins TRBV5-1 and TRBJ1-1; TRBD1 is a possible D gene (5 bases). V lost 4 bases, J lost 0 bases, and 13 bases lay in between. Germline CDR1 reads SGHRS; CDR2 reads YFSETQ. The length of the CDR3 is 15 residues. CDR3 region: CASSLNGAMNTEAFF. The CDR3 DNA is TGCGCCAGCAGCCTGAATGGGGCTATGAACACTGAAGCTTTCTTT.

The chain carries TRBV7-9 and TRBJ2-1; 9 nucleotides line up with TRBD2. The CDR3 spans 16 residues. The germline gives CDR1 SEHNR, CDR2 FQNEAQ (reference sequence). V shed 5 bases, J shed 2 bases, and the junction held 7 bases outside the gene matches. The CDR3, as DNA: TGTGCCAGCAGCCCTCGACTAGCGGAGACCTACAATGAGCAGTTCTTC. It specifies CASSPRLAETYNEQFF.

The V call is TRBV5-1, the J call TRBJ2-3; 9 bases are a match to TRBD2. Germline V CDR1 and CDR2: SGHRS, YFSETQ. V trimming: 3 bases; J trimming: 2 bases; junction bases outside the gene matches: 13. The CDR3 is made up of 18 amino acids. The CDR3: CASSSAGPSGDPTDTQYF. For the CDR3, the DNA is TGCGCCAGCAGCTCCGCCGGGCCTAGCGGGGACCCCACAGATACGCAGTATTTT.